A selection of T cell receptor beta chains follows, all from one sample in a study of shared clonotypes between healthy human individuals. Sequenced by immunoSEQ multiplex PCR; TCRdb stores in-frame clones only, minus some. The sample carries millions of clones, around 90% recorded once. The sample comprised naive CD4+ T cells sorted from blood. All receptors come from a man aged 18 to 30 in good health. The CDR3 runs from the conserved cysteine through the conserved F or W. Fields, in order: clone size, V gene, D gene, J gene, CDR3 DNA, CDR3 protein. The D gene is left open where the match is weak. Clone size is shown for a subset of rows, as once, few, many or a class of expanded clone.

clone_size: NA
v_call: TRBV7-2
d_call: NA
j_call: TRBJ1-3
cdr3_nt: TGTGCCAGCAGCCCAGGGGTGGGGAACACCATATATTTT
cdr3_aa: CASSPGVGNTIYF

clone_size: NA
v_call: TRBV5-1
d_call: NA
j_call: TRBJ1-3
cdr3_nt: TGCGCCAGCAGCTTGGAGGGATCCTCTGGAAACACCATATATTTT
cdr3_aa: CASSLEGSSGNTIYF

clone_size: NA
v_call: TRBV30
d_call: NA
j_call: TRBJ2-1
cdr3_nt: TGTGCCTGGAGTGAAAGACGGTCTAGTGAGCAGTTCTTC
cdr3_aa: CAWSERRSSEQFF

clone_size: NA
v_call: TRBV11-1
d_call: NA
j_call: TRBJ1-4
cdr3_nt: TGTGCCAGCACCGTAGACGGTGAAAAACTGTTTTTT
cdr3_aa: CASTVDGEKLFF

clone_size: NA
v_call: TRBV19
d_call: NA
j_call: TRBJ2-2
cdr3_nt: TGTGCCAGTAGTATAAGGCAGGGTCGGCTCGGGGAGCTGTTTTTT
cdr3_aa: CASSIRQGRLGELFF

clone_size: NA
v_call: TRBV6-1
d_call: NA
j_call: TRBJ2-7
cdr3_nt: TGTGCCAGCAGTGAGGAGGGAGCCTACGAGCAGTACTTC
cdr3_aa: CASSEEGAYEQYF

clone_size: few
v_call: TRBV11-2
d_call: NA
j_call: TRBJ1-1
cdr3_nt: TGTGCCAGCAGTCAACAGGGTCTGCACACTGAAGCTTTCTTT
cdr3_aa: CASSQQGLHTEAFF

clone_size: NA
v_call: TRBV2
d_call: NA
j_call: TRBJ1-1
cdr3_nt: TGTGCCAGCAGGGGACGGGGGGGGTTGTCTGGTGAAGCTTTCTTT
cdr3_aa: CASRGRGGLSGEAFF

clone_size: NA
v_call: TRBV10-3
d_call: TRBD2
j_call: TRBJ2-7
cdr3_nt: TGTGCCATCAAGGGACTAGCGGGAGGTGATGAGCAGTACTTC
cdr3_aa: CAIKGLAGGDEQYF

clone_size: NA
v_call: TRBV28
d_call: NA
j_call: TRBJ1-2
cdr3_nt: TGTGCCACCCACTGGGGGGTCTATGGCTACACCTTC
cdr3_aa: CATHWGVYGYTF

clone_size: NA
v_call: TRBV5-1
d_call: NA
j_call: TRBJ2-3
cdr3_nt: TGCGCCAGCAGCTTGGGGACAGCTAGCACAGATACGCAGTATTTT
cdr3_aa: CASSLGTASTDTQYF

clone_size: NA
v_call: TRBV25-1
d_call: NA
j_call: TRBJ2-3
cdr3_nt: TGTGCCAGCAGTGTGGGAGGAGATACGCAGTATTTT
cdr3_aa: CASSVGGDTQYF

clone_size: NA
v_call: TRBV12-5
d_call: NA
j_call: TRBJ2-1
cdr3_nt: TGTGCTAGTGGTTTGGTACTAAGGGCCCTAGGCAATGAGCAGTTCTTC
cdr3_aa: CASGLVLRALGNEQFF

clone_size: NA
v_call: TRBV6-5
d_call: TRBD1
j_call: TRBJ1-3
cdr3_nt: TGTGCCAGCAGCCGGACAGGGACCTCTGGAAACACCATATATTTT
cdr3_aa: CASSRTGTSGNTIYF

clone_size: NA
v_call: TRBV6-6
d_call: NA
j_call: TRBJ1-6
cdr3_nt: TGTGCCAGCACCGGACAGTTGAATTCACCCCTCCACTTT
cdr3_aa: CASTGQLNSPLHF

clone_size: NA
v_call: TRBV27
d_call: TRBD1
j_call: TRBJ2-7
cdr3_nt: TGTGCCAGCAGGGACAGGGGGTCCCTCTCCTACGAGCAGTACTTC
cdr3_aa: CASRDRGSLSYEQYF

clone_size: NA
v_call: TRBV20-1
d_call: NA
j_call: TRBJ2-7
cdr3_nt: TGCAGTGCTAGTACCGGGGGCGAGCAGTACTTC
cdr3_aa: CSASTGGEQYF

clone_size: NA
v_call: TRBV7-2
d_call: NA
j_call: TRBJ2-3
cdr3_nt: TGTGCCAGCAAACGTTCGGCAGATACGCAGTATTTT
cdr3_aa: CASKRSADTQYF

clone_size: NA
v_call: TRBV5-1
d_call: TRBD1
j_call: TRBJ2-3
cdr3_nt: TGCGCCAGCAGCTTCGCCCCGACAGGGGCAGATACGCAGTATTTT
cdr3_aa: CASSFAPTGADTQYF

clone_size: NA
v_call: TRBV6-6
d_call: NA
j_call: TRBJ2-3
cdr3_nt: TGTGCCAGCTCAAAAGGTCGGGTAGTGAGCACAGATACGCAGTATTTT
cdr3_aa: CASSKGRVVSTDTQYF

clone_size: NA
v_call: TRBV2
d_call: NA
j_call: TRBJ1-2
cdr3_nt: TGTGCCAGCAGTGAAGAAACCGAAGTTAGGTATGGCTACACCTTC
cdr3_aa: CASSEETEVRYGYTF

clone_size: NA
v_call: TRBV7-2
d_call: TRBD2
j_call: TRBJ2-1
cdr3_nt: TGTGCCAGCAGGCTTAGCGGGAGTTCCTACAATGAGCAGTTCTTC
cdr3_aa: CASRLSGSSYNEQFF

clone_size: NA
v_call: TRBV7-8
d_call: TRBD1
j_call: TRBJ1-5
cdr3_nt: TGTGCCAGCAGCAAGGGACAGCTCAGGCTTTATAGCAATCAGCCCCAGCATTTT
cdr3_aa: CASSKGQLRLYSNQPQHF

clone_size: NA
v_call: TRBV6-6
d_call: TRBD2
j_call: TRBJ2-4
cdr3_nt: TGTGCCAGCACCAAAGGAGCGGGAGCCGGTTGGAATCCGAACTTC
cdr3_aa: CASTKGAGAGWNPNF

clone_size: NA
v_call: TRBV6-5
d_call: NA
j_call: TRBJ1-2
cdr3_nt: TGTGCCAGCAGTTATGCAGGGGGCTACACCTTC
cdr3_aa: CASSYAGGYTF

clone_size: NA
v_call: TRBV7-9
d_call: NA
j_call: TRBJ1-4
cdr3_nt: TGTGCCAGCAGCTTAGCAGCCACTAATGAAAAACTGTTTTTT
cdr3_aa: CASSLAATNEKLFF

clone_size: NA
v_call: TRBV7-2
d_call: TRBD1
j_call: TRBJ1-3
cdr3_nt: TGTGCCAGCAGCTTTTCCGGGACAGGGGGCTCTGGAAACACCATATATTTT
cdr3_aa: CASSFSGTGGSGNTIYF

clone_size: NA
v_call: TRBV18
d_call: TRBD1
j_call: TRBJ2-7
cdr3_nt: TGTGCCAGCTCACCACTTCAGGGGGCCAACGAGCAGTACTTC
cdr3_aa: CASSPLQGANEQYF

clone_size: NA
v_call: TRBV29-1
d_call: TRBD1
j_call: TRBJ2-7
cdr3_nt: TGCAGCGCAAGACAGGGGCTGGGGGAGCAGTACTTC
cdr3_aa: CSARQGLGEQYF

clone_size: NA
v_call: TRBV10-2
d_call: NA
j_call: TRBJ1-2
cdr3_nt: TGCGCCAGCAGTGCCGGAATAGGGGATGGCTACACCTTC
cdr3_aa: CASSAGIGDGYTF

clone_size: once
v_call: TRBV11-2
d_call: NA
j_call: TRBJ2-7
cdr3_nt: TGTGCCAGCAGCTTAAGGGTAAGACAGCAGTACTCCTACGAGCAGTACTTC
cdr3_aa: CASSLRVRQQYSYEQYF

clone_size: NA
v_call: TRBV6-1
d_call: NA
j_call: TRBJ2-7
cdr3_nt: TGTGCCAGCAGTGTTAACTACGAGCAGTACTTC
cdr3_aa: CASSVNYEQYF

clone_size: once
v_call: TRBV6-6
d_call: TRBD2
j_call: TRBJ2-3
cdr3_nt: TGTGCCAGCAGATCTAGCGGGAGAACAGATACGCAGTATTTT
cdr3_aa: CASRSSGRTDTQYF

clone_size: NA
v_call: TRBV6-1
d_call: TRBD1
j_call: TRBJ2-4
cdr3_nt: TGTGCCAGCAGTCCTGCGACAGGGGACAGAAACATTCAGTACTTC
cdr3_aa: CASSPATGDRNIQYF

clone_size: NA
v_call: TRBV30
d_call: NA
j_call: TRBJ2-7
cdr3_nt: TGTGCCTGGAGTGTCTCCAGGGAAAGCTCCTACGAGCAGTACTTC
cdr3_aa: CAWSVSRESSYEQYF

clone_size: NA
v_call: TRBV9
d_call: NA
j_call: TRBJ2-7
cdr3_nt: TGTGCCAGCAGCGTATGGGAGAGCTCCTACGAGCAGTACTTC
cdr3_aa: CASSVWESSYEQYF

clone_size: few
v_call: TRBV5-1
d_call: NA
j_call: TRBJ1-1
cdr3_nt: TGCGCCAGCAGTCTCGGGGGGGACACTGAAGCTTTCTTT
cdr3_aa: CASSLGGDTEAFF

clone_size: NA
v_call: TRBV30
d_call: NA
j_call: TRBJ1-4
cdr3_nt: TGTGCCTGGAGTGTCAGAATTAATGAAAAACTGTTTTTT
cdr3_aa: CAWSVRINEKLFF

clone_size: NA
v_call: TRBV2
d_call: TRBD1
j_call: TRBJ2-1
cdr3_nt: TGTGCCAGCAGAGTTGACAGGGGTGCAAACAATGAGCAGTTCTTC
cdr3_aa: CASRVDRGANNEQFF

clone_size: NA
v_call: TRBV30
d_call: NA
j_call: TRBJ2-1
cdr3_nt: TGTGCCTGGAGTCTCCTCGCGGGGTTAAACAATGAGCAGTTCTTC
cdr3_aa: CAWSLLAGLNNEQFF

clone_size: NA
v_call: TRBV27
d_call: NA
j_call: TRBJ2-7
cdr3_nt: TGTGCCAGCAGTTTGGACGCCGTGTACGAGCAGTACTTC
cdr3_aa: CASSLDAVYEQYF

clone_size: NA
v_call: TRBV7-9
d_call: TRBD1
j_call: TRBJ1-3
cdr3_nt: TGTGCCAGCAGCTCGGCCTCAGGGGGCTCTGGAAACACCATATATTTT
cdr3_aa: CASSSASGGSGNTIYF

clone_size: NA
v_call: TRBV28
d_call: NA
j_call: TRBJ1-2
cdr3_nt: TGTGCCAGCAGAGCCGGGACAAAGACAGATGGCTACACCTTC
cdr3_aa: CASRAGTKTDGYTF

clone_size: NA
v_call: TRBV6-1
d_call: NA
j_call: TRBJ1-4
cdr3_nt: TGTGCCAGCAGTACACAGGGTTTCAATGAAAAACTGTTTTTT
cdr3_aa: CASSTQGFNEKLFF

clone_size: NA
v_call: TRBV5-1
d_call: NA
j_call: TRBJ2-1
cdr3_nt: TGCGCCAGCAGCTTATACAGCTCCTACAATGAGCAGTTCTTC
cdr3_aa: CASSLYSSYNEQFF

clone_size: NA
v_call: TRBV6-5
d_call: NA
j_call: TRBJ2-7
cdr3_nt: TGTGCCAGCAGTTACTCGGCGGGGGCAACTTTCTACGAGCAGTACTTC
cdr3_aa: CASSYSAGATFYEQYF

clone_size: NA
v_call: TRBV27
d_call: NA
j_call: TRBJ2-6
cdr3_nt: TGTGCCAGCGGCCCGGATGTTCTCTCTGGGGCCAACGTCCTGACTTTC
cdr3_aa: CASGPDVLSGANVLTF

clone_size: NA
v_call: TRBV19
d_call: TRBD1
j_call: TRBJ1-2
cdr3_nt: TGTGCCAGTAGTGATGACAGGGGGCTTTTCTATGGCTACACCTTC
cdr3_aa: CASSDDRGLFYGYTF

clone_size: NA
v_call: TRBV5-4
d_call: NA
j_call: TRBJ2-7
cdr3_nt: TGTGCCAGCAGCTTGGTAGGCTTTACCTACGAGCAGTACTTC
cdr3_aa: CASSLVGFTYEQYF

clone_size: once
v_call: TRBV19
d_call: TRBD1
j_call: TRBJ2-5
cdr3_nt: TGTGCCAGTAGCCGACAGGGTTACTACCAAGAGACCCAGTACTTC
cdr3_aa: CASSRQGYYQETQYF

clone_size: NA
v_call: TRBV5-1
d_call: NA
j_call: TRBJ2-2
cdr3_nt: TGCGCCAGCAGCCCCCCGGGACATGGGACCGGGGAGCTGTTTTTT
cdr3_aa: CASSPPGHGTGELFF